This T cell receptor (beta chain) appears in the sequencing data of a study of OX40 agonist ivuxolimab in advanced cancers. CDR1 is SGDLS, CDR2 YYNGEE, per germline. Trimming removed 4 bases from V and 7 bases from J, with 18 bases in between. The CDR3 consists of 14 residues. Generated by immunoSEQ multiplex PCR, the TCRdb table keeps only in-frame clones and is missing some. Of about 19,000 clones in the sample, more than 70% were seen once. The chain recombines TRBV9 with TRBJ2-7; no firm D call. The input for sequencing was CD4+ or CD8+ T cells sorted from blood, taken in a trial of the OX40 agonist ivuxolimab. This TCR was sampled from an adult with an advanced solid tumor such as melanoma, head and neck, liver or kidney cancer. As DNA, the CDR3 is TGTGCCAGCAGCCCCTACAGCGTCCCCGAAGAGCAGTACTTC. It is translated as CASSPYSVPEEQYF.